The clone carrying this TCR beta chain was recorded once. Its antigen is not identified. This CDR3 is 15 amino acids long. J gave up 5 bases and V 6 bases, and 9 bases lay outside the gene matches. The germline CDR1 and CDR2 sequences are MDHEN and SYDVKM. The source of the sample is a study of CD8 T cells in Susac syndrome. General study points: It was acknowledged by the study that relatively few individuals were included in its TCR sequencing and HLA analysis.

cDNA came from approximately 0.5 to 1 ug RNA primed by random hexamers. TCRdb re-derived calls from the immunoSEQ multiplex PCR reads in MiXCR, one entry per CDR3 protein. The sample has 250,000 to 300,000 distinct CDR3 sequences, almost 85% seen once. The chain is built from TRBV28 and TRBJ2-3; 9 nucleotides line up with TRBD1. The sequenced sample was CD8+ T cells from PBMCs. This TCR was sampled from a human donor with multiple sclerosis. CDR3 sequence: CASSSSDRGGDTQYF. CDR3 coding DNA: TGTGCCAGCAGCTCATCGGACAGGGGAGGAGATACGCAGTATTTT.